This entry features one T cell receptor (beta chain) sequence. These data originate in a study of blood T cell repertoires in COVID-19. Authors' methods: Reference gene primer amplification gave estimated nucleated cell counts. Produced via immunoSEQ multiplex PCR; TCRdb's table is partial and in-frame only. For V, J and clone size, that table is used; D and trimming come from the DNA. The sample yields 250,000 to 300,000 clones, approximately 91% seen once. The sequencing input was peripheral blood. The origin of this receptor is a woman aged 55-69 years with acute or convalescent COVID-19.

CDR3 loop: CASSGLTSDFTDTQYF. DNA for the CDR3: TGTGCCAGCAGTGGCCTGACTAGCGACTTCACAGATACGCAGTATTTT. This chain links TRBV6-2 or TRBV6-3 with TRBJ2-3, with TRBD2 matching 8 bases. Trimming took 5 bases from V and 2 from J; bases not matched to a gene: 9. Germline V gene lookup returns CDR1 MNHEY and CDR2 SVGEGT. The CDR3 runs 16 residues.